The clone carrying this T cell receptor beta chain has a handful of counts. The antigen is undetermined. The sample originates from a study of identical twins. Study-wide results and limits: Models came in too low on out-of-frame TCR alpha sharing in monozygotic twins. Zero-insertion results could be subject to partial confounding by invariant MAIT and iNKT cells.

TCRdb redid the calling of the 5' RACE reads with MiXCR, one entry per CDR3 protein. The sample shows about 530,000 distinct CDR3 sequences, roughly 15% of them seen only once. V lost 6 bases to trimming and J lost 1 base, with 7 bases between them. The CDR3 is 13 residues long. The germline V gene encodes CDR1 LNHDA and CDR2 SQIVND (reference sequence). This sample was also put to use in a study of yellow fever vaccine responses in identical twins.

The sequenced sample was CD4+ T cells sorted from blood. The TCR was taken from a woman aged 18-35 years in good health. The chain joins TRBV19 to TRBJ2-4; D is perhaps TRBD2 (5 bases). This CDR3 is CASSGEAKNIQYF. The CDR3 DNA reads TGTGCCAGTAGCGGGGAGGCCAAAAACATTCAGTACTTC.